This TCR beta chain was recorded in a study of T cell responses to AZD1222 COVID-19 vaccine. TCRdb's table, derived via immunoSEQ multiplex PCR, lists solely in-frame clones and lacks some. The sample records 95,000 to 150,000 clones, over 80% being singletons. This CDR3 contains 15 residues. Germline assignment: CDR1 SGHDT and CDR2 YYEEEE. V lost 4 bases, J lost 8 bases, and 19 bases lay in between. The chain combines TRBV5-6 with TRBJ2-1; the D gene is possibly TRBD1 (6 bases). This receptor was identified in an adult in good health. The sequences come from peripheral blood, collected on day 0 of AZD1222 vaccination. The CDR3 reads CASSQDRPLVDEQFF. In nucleotides, the CDR3 is TGTGCCAGCAGCCAAGACAGGCCCCTGGTAGATGAGCAGTTCTTC.